This TCR beta chain came from a study of blood T cells in healthy people across ages. V shed 3 bases, J shed 10 bases, and the junction held 3 bases outside the gene matches. Germline-derived CDR1 and CDR2 are MGHRA and YSYEKL. The length of the CDR3 is 13 residues. It was with a sample-barcoded 5' primer and a J-beta primer mix that a second PCR of roughly 7 to 12 cycles was run. No fewer than 3 million CDR3-containing paired-end reads came from each sample. MiXCR was run by TCRdb on the 5' RACE reads, yielding one entry per CDR3 protein. The data contain 1,100,000 or so distinct CDR3 sequences, around 45% of them seen just once; the ten biggest clones take up 15% to 20%.

Sequenced material: blood. The origin of this receptor is an older woman in good health. The chain is built from TRBV4-1 and TRBJ2-1; 10 nucleotides agree with TRBD2. CDR3 sequence: CASSQMGLAEQFF. Written as DNA, the CDR3 is TGCGCCAGCAGCCAGATGGGACTAGCGGAGCAGTTCTTC.